A selection of T cell receptor beta chains follows, all from one sample in a study of graft-versus-host responses after intestinal transplantation. These receptors are not linked to any known antigen. The assay was immunoSEQ multiplex PCR, and TCRdb's table has in-frame clones only and misses some. Of 30,000 to 35,000 clones in the sample, 70% to 85% were seen once. Source: unstimulated CD8+ T cells sorted from spleen or lymph node cells, taken before intestinal transplant. These receptors all come from a human donor who received an intestinal transplant. Each CDR3 is given with its conserved first and last residue. Size is stated for part of the rows, as once, few or many counts, or as a class when the clone is expanded.

TRBV2	NA	TRBJ2-7	13	CASSAEGAYEQYF
TRBV15	NA	TRBJ1-1	15	CATSTPGQLNTEAFF
TRBV4-1	NA	TRBJ2-3	15	CASSHASGRTDTQYF
TRBV6-5	NA	TRBJ1-6	14	CASSYAALNSPLHF
TRBV7-6	NA	TRBJ1-2	16	CASSPGGGQLRYGYTF
TRBV4-1	once	TRBJ2-7	17	CASSQERLTSGINEQYF
TRBV10-3	NA	TRBJ2-7	20	CAISESTSPSGGHRPYEQYF
TRBV2	NA	TRBJ2-1	15	CARNSGVSSYNEQFF
TRBV5-8	NA	TRBJ2-1	15	CASSLGTSGGYEQFF
TRBV27	NA	TRBJ2-4	15	CASSFGGQGSNIQYF
TRBV19	NA	TRBJ1-2	11	CASSMGGPDTF
TRBV29-1	few	TRBJ1-1	12	CSVVWGGTEAFF
TRBV11-3	NA	TRBJ2-7	15	CASSPGQGLAGEQYF
TRBV9	NA	TRBJ2-5	16	CASSEGGGGPFETQYF
TRBV4-1	NA	TRBJ2-4	16	CASSQQPQDGKNIQYF
TRBV4-1	NA	TRBJ2-7	13	CASSQGGRSEQYF
TRBV5-6	few	TRBJ1-4	16	CASSATGTGVDEKLFF
TRBV11-1	NA	TRBJ2-7	14	CASSSTSGGYEQYF
TRBV6-4	NA	TRBJ2-2	14	CASSERGGTGELFF